Listed below are T cell receptor beta chains from one sample, sequenced in a study of neurological immune-mediated disorders. TCRdb analysed the 5' RACE reads with MiXCR anew, one entry per CDR3 protein. The profile shows around 100,000 distinct CDR3 sequences, less than 14% of them singletons. Sample: PBMCs. The receptors here all came from a female donor with HTLV-1-associated myelopathy (HAM/TSP). Each CDR3 is given with its conserved first and last residue. D genes are given only for firm matches. Not every row has a clone size; where given, it reads once, few, many or a size class.

D: NA; V: TRBV7-9; length: 14; size: NA; J: TRBJ1-4; CDR3: CASSSWGTNEKLFF; DNA: TGTGCCAGCAGCTCCTGGGGGACTAATGAAAAACTGTTTTTT
D: TRBD2; V: TRBV5-1; length: 16; size: many; J: TRBJ2-1; CDR3: CASSSTGTSARNEQFF; DNA: TGCGCCAGCAGCTCAACCGGGACTAGCGCTCGGAATGAGCAGTTCTTC
D: NA; V: TRBV2; length: 15; size: many; J: TRBJ1-6; CDR3: CASSDEGQSNSPLHF; DNA: TGTGCCAGCAGTGACGAGGGACAAAGTAATTCACCCCTCCACTTT
D: TRBD1; V: TRBV5-1; length: 15; size: many; J: TRBJ2-7; CDR3: CASSPGTGGAYEQYF; DNA: TGCGCCAGCAGCCCAGGGACAGGGGGCGCCTACGAGCAGTACTTC
D: TRBD1; V: TRBV5-1; length: 14; size: many; J: TRBJ2-3; CDR3: CASRRQGTSDTQYF; DNA: TGCGCCAGCAGGAGACAGGGAACTTCAGATACGCAGTATTTT
D: TRBD2; V: TRBV5-1; length: 16; size: many; J: TRBJ2-1; CDR3: CASSLEGSGGMNEQFF; DNA: TGCGCCAGCAGCTTGGAGGGAAGCGGGGGGATGAATGAGCAGTTCTTC
D: TRBD2; V: TRBV2; length: 13; size: many; J: TRBJ2-1; CDR3: CASRYRTSNEQFF; DNA: TGTGCCAGCAGGTATCGGACTAGCAATGAGCAGTTCTTC
D: NA; V: TRBV5-5; length: 16; size: many; J: TRBJ2-5; CDR3: CASSLVVTARGETQYF; DNA: TGTGCCAGCAGCTTGGTTGTGACAGCGCGGGGAGAGACCCAGTACTTC
D: NA; V: TRBV7-8; length: 15; size: NA; J: TRBJ2-3; CDR3: CASKEGHPSTDTQYF; DNA: TGTGCCTCCAAGGAGGGGCATCCAAGCACAGATACGCAGTATTTT
D: TRBD1; V: TRBV27; length: 14; size: NA; J: TRBJ2-7; CDR3: CASSTTPGTGKQYF; DNA: TGTGCCAGCAGTACCACCCCCGGGACAGGAAAGCAGTACTTC
D: NA; V: TRBV5-5; length: 14; size: many; J: TRBJ2-7; CDR3: CASSSVRQQDEQYF; DNA: TGTGCCAGCAGCTCGGTCCGACAGCAGGACGAGCAGTACTTC
D: NA; V: TRBV25-1; length: 12; size: many; J: TRBJ2-1; CDR3: CASSLDRQEQFF; DNA: TGTGCCAGCAGTCTTGACAGGCAGGAGCAGTTCTTC
D: NA; V: TRBV7-9; length: 11; size: many; J: TRBJ2-4; CDR3: CASSLVDIQYF; DNA: TGTGCCAGCAGCTTGGTGGACATTCAGTACTTC
D: NA; V: TRBV7-9; length: 11; size: NA; J: TRBJ2-7; CDR3: CASSSKGEQYF; DNA: TGTGCCAGCAGCTCCAAGGGGGAGCAGTACTTC
D: NA; V: TRBV27; length: 17; size: once; J: TRBJ1-5; CDR3: CASSFWIPRNSNQPQHF; DNA: TGTGCCAGCAGTTTTTGGATCCCCAGAAATAGCAATCAGCCCCAGCATTTT
D: TRBD1; V: TRBV7-9; length: 13; size: many; J: TRBJ2-7; CDR3: CASIRDRTYEQYF; DNA: TGTGCCAGCATTCGGGACAGGACCTACGAGCAGTACTTC
D: TRBD2; V: TRBV28; length: 15; size: many; J: TRBJ2-1; CDR3: CASTSGGSSYNEQFF; DNA: TGTGCCAGTACTAGCGGGGGGAGCTCCTACAATGAGCAGTTCTTC
D: NA; V: TRBV5-6; length: 14; size: many; J: TRBJ2-5; CDR3: CASRDTGAAETQYF; DNA: TGTGCCAGCCGGGACACGGGGGCCGCCGAGACCCAGTACTTC
D: NA; V: TRBV18; length: 12; size: many; J: TRBJ1-1; CDR3: CASSLGNTEAFF; DNA: TGTGCCAGCTCTCTCGGGAACACTGAAGCTTTCTTT
D: NA; V: TRBV20-1; length: 14; size: few; J: TRBJ2-2; CDR3: CSARGLSPTGELFF; DNA: TGCAGTGCTAGAGGACTATCCCCCACCGGGGAGCTGTTTTTT
D: TRBD1; V: TRBV5-1; length: 18; size: many; J: TRBJ2-6; CDR3: CASSLVVTGAFGANVLTF; DNA: TGCGCCAGCAGCTTGGTGGTGACAGGGGCTTTTGGGGCCAACGTCCTGACTTTC
D: NA; V: TRBV28; length: 13; size: many; J: TRBJ2-5; CDR3: CVTMADPGETQYF; DNA: TGTGTCACCATGGCAGACCCCGGGGAGACCCAGTACTTC
D: NA; V: TRBV10-2; length: 12; size: NA; J: TRBJ1-1; CDR3: CASSGPSFEAFF; DNA: TGCGCCAGCAGCGGGCCGTCGTTTGAAGCTTTCTTT
D: TRBD1; V: TRBV24-1; length: 14; size: many; J: TRBJ1-2; CDR3: CATSARQGYYGYTF; DNA: TGTGCCACCAGTGCAAGACAGGGGTACTATGGCTACACCTTC
D: NA; V: TRBV28; length: 13; size: many; J: TRBJ2-3; CDR3: CATTGRGTDTQYF; DNA: TGTGCCACCACAGGGAGGGGCACAGATACGCAGTATTTT